The 31 T cell receptor beta chains in this list originate from one sample, sequenced in a study of T cell responses to AZD1222 COVID-19 vaccine. Generated by immunoSEQ multiplex PCR, the TCRdb table keeps only in-frame clones and is missing some. Altogether about 130,000 clones are present, approximately 90% being singletons, with the ten largest covering approximately 1.6%. The sample here was peripheral blood, taken on day 0 of AZD1222 vaccination. These TCRs come from an adult in good health.

This clone turned up a few times. The V gene is TRBV30, the J gene TRBJ1-2; D might be TRBD1 (5 bases). Germline V gives CDR1 GTSNPN, CDR2 SVGIG (reference sequence). Trimming pared 2 bases from V and 4 bases from J, leaving 14 bases between. CDR3 length: 14 amino acids. CDR3 DNA: TGTGCCTGGAGTCCCCGAGGGGCCGGCTATGGCTACACCTTC. Translated, it gives CAWSPRGAGYGYTF. Drawing the rest from reference TRBV30 and TRBJ1-2, the complete variable domain is SQTIHQWPATLVQPVGSPLSLECTVEGTSNPNLYWYRQAAGRGLQLLFYSVGIGQISSEVPQNLSASRPQDRQFILSSKKLLLSDSGFYLCAWSPRGAGYGYTFGSGTRLTVV.

This chain uses TRBV2 with TRBJ1-2; TRBD1 agrees at 9 bases. This CDR3 spans 12 amino acids. The V gene's germline CDR1 is SNHLY and CDR2 FYNNEI. The V and J ends lost 6 bases and 8 bases, in that order; junction bases with no gene match: 4. The CDR3 is CASSGTGSGYTF. CDR3 coding DNA: TGTGCCAGCAGCGGGACAGGGAGCGGCTACACCTTC.

CDR3 nucleotides: TGTGCCAGCAGTTCAACTAGCGGGGGGGCAGTCGATGAGCAGTTCTTC. As protein: CASSSTSGGAVDEQFF. The J gene is TRBJ2-1, the V gene TRBV6-2 or TRBV6-3; the match to TRBD2 covers 13 bases. Germline loops: CDR1 MNHEY, CDR2 SVGEGT. The V segment lost 4 bases and the J segment 8 bases; nucleotides outside the gene matches: 8. The CDR3 is 16 residues long.

This clone was recorded once. This chain joins TRBV7-2 and TRBJ2-7; 10 bases agree with TRBD2. V was pared by 5 bases and J by 0 bases, with 4 bases of the junction left unmatched. The CDR3 is made up of 15 amino acids. The germline CDR1 and CDR2 sequences are SGHTA and FQGNSA. DNA for the CDR3: TGTGCCAGCAGCACTAGCGGGGTCAGCTCCTACGAGCAGTACTTC. Translated, it gives CASSTSGVSSYEQYF.

The rearrangement joins TRBV19 to TRBJ2-7; TRBD1 aligns across 7 bases. Germline trimming cut 6 bases from V and 3 bases from J; bases unmatched to any gene: 11. CDR1 is LNHDA and CDR2 is SQIVND in the germline V gene (reference sequence). The CDR3 is made up of 15 amino acids. The CDR3, as DNA: TGTGCCAGTAGCCCCGATCGGGACAGATACTACGAGCAGTACTTC. Its protein product is CASSPDRDRYYEQYF.

V and J are TRBV19 and TRBJ2-1, with D unclear. This CDR3 comprises 13 residues. The germline V and J ends were trimmed by 2 bases and 10 bases, with 12 bases remaining between them. Germline V lookup: CDR1 LNHDA, CDR2 SQIVND (reference sequence). The CDR3 nucleotides are TGTGCCAGTAGTATAAACGCGGCAGGAGAGCAGTTCTTC. Amino acids: CASSINAAGEQFF. The variable domain in full, with the rest retrieved from reference TRBV19 and TRBJ2-1, is DGGITQSPKYLFRKEGQNVTLSCEQNLNHDAMYWYRQDPGQGLRLIYYSQIVNDFQKGDIAEGYSVSREKKESFPLTVTSAQKNPTAFYLCASSINAAGEQFFGPGTRLTVL.

The V call is TRBV13, the J call TRBJ1-5; TRBD1 aligns across 9 bases. The V segment lost 0 bases and the J segment 6 bases; nucleotides outside the gene matches: 6. Germline lookup yields CDR1 PRHDT and CDR2 FYEKMQ (reference sequence). The CDR3 covers 16 residues. The CDR3 DNA reads as TGTGCCAGCAGCTTAGGGGGACAGGGCGGGGGTCAGCCCCAGCATTTT. Protein: CASSLGGQGGGQPQHF. Full variable domain (remainder filled in from reference TRBV13 and TRBJ1-5): AAGVIQSPRHLIKEKRETATLKCYPIPRHDTVYWYQQGPGQDPQFLISFYEKMQSDKGSIPDRFSAQQFSDYHSELNMSSLELGDSALYFCASSLGGQGGGQPQHFGDGTRLSIL.

The V and J genes are TRBV7-3 and TRBJ2-3, with D possibly matching TRBD1 (5 bases). The CDR3 loop spans 16 amino acids. CDR1 and CDR2 (germline): SGHTA, FQGTGA. Trimming removed 1 base from V and 0 bases from J, with 11 bases in between. The CDR3 DNA sequence: TGTGCCAGCAGCTTAAATCCAGGGTCTAGCACAGATACGCAGTATTTT. Translation: CASSLNPGSSTDTQYF.

This sequence joins TRBV21-1 and TRBJ1-2. TRBV21-1 is reported as a pseudogene. This CDR3 has 15 residues. CDR3: CASSTSVWGGYGYTF. The CDR3 nucleotides read TGTGCCAGCTCTACCTCGGTCTGGGGGGGCTATGGCTACACCTTC.

The rearrangement uses TRBV2 and TRBJ1-1; no clear D gene. This CDR3 is 10 amino acids long. Trimming stripped 7 bases from V and 6 bases from J, with 6 bases between. Germline CDR1 SNHLY, CDR2 FYNNEI. Here the CDR3 DNA reads TGTGCCAGCACGGAGGCTGAAGCTTTCTTT. This codes for CASTEAEAFF.

V gene TRBV18 combines with J gene TRBJ1-4; no firm D call. The CDR3 has 16 residues. With 3 bases removed from V and 8 bases from J, the gap between germline ends came to 19 bases. The germline V gene encodes CDR1 KGHSH and CDR2 LQKENI. The DNA of the CDR3 is TGTGCCAGCTCACCCTCCCCCCTAAATTCAAAGGAAAAACTGTTTTTT. This translates into CASSPSPLNSKEKLFF.

The chain couples TRBV7-7 to TRBJ2-3; TRBD2 agrees at 7 bases. V lost 4 bases and J lost 0; bases outside the gene matches: 7. Germline V lookup: CDR1 SSHAT, CDR2 FNYEAQ (reference sequence). This CDR3 is 16 amino acids long. The CDR3, as DNA: TGTGCCAGCAGCTCCCTCCCGGGGGGTAGCACAGATACGCAGTATTTT. It yields the protein CASSSLPGGSTDTQYF.

This chain uses TRBV29-1 with TRBJ2-3, with unresolved D. Germline V CDR1 and CDR2: SQVTM, ANQGSEA. V lost 6 bases and J 1 base, leaving 8 bases between the germline ends. The CDR3 runs to 12 residues. The CDR3 DNA follows: TGCAGCGTAGTAAGGGGCACAGATACGCAGTATTTT. Protein: CSVVRGTDTQYF.

This chain connects TRBV19 to TRBJ2-1; weak D call: TRBD2 (7 bases). Trimming shortened V by 6 bases and J by 5 bases, and 17 bases separated the two germline ends. The germline V gene has CDR1 LNHDA and CDR2 SQIVND (reference sequence). The CDR3 runs 15 residues. In nucleotides, the CDR3 is TGTGCCAGTAGCATCCCCACAGGGAGGGACAATGAGCAGTTCTTC. Its translation is CASSIPTGRDNEQFF.

V and J are TRBV7-3 and TRBJ2-3; TRBD2 aligns across 11 bases. Looked up from germline, CDR1 is SGHTA and CDR2 is FQGTGA. The junction had 7 bases not matched to a gene; V was cut back by 4 bases and J by 4 bases. The CDR3 covers 16 residues. As DNA, the CDR3 is TGTGCCAGCAGCTCCACTAGCGGGAGTAGTGCAGATACGCAGTATTTT. It is translated as CASSSTSGSSADTQYF.

This clone was seen once. The V and J genes are TRBV30 and TRBJ1-4; TRBD1 agrees at 7 bases. V was clipped by 5 bases and J by 9 bases; unmatched bases: 18. CDR1 is GTSNPN and CDR2 is SVGIG in the germline V gene (reference sequence). The CDR3 has 16 residues. The CDR3 here is CAWSPPSTGIPKKLFF. The CDR3 DNA is TGTGCCTGGTCTCCCCCCTCGACAGGGATCCCAAAAAAACTGTTTTTT.

This clone showed up just once. The V and J genes are TRBV7-9 and TRBJ2-7; possibly TRBD1 for D (6 bases). V was shortened by 5 bases and J by 3 bases, with 23 bases between the two germline ends. The CDR3 is made up of 17 amino acids. CDR1 and CDR2 (germline): SEHNR, FQNEAQ (reference sequence). CDR3 sequence: CASSAAPPGTMIYEQYF. The CDR3 DNA follows: TGTGCCAGCAGCGCGGCCCCCCCCGGGACAATGATCTACGAGCAGTACTTC. The full variable domain, completed using reference TRBV7-9 and TRBJ2-7, is DTGVSQNPRHKITKRGQNVTFRCDPISEHNRLYWYRQTLGQGPEFLTYFQNEAQLEKSRLLSDRFSAERPKGSFSTLEIQRTEQGDSAMYLCASSAAPPGTMIYEQYFGPGTRLTVT.

This clone appeared once. This sequence joins TRBV6-2 or TRBV6-3 and TRBJ2-7, with 9 bases matching TRBD2. The CDR3 extends over 15 amino acids. Per germline, CDR1 MNHEY and CDR2 SVGEGT. With 6 bases clipped from V and 7 bases from J, the junction kept 13 bases outside the gene matches. The CDR3 DNA sequence: TGTGCCAGCAGCCCCCCCGGCGGGAGGGCTGGTGAGCAGTACTTC. Amino acid sequence: CASSPPGGRAGEQYF.

The rearrangement links TRBV5-1 to TRBJ1-6; 8 positions match TRBD1. V shed 3 bases, J shed 7 bases, and the junction held 6 bases outside the gene matches. CDR3 length equals 15 residues. Per the germline V gene, CDR1 is SGHRS and CDR2 is YFSETQ. DNA for the CDR3: TGCGCCAGCAGCTGGCAGGGGGCGGCAAATTCACCCCTCCACTTT. Encoded protein: CASSWQGAANSPLHF.

The chain recombines TRBV2 with TRBJ1-3, with D uncertain. Per germline, CDR1 SNHLY and CDR2 FYNNEI. The CDR3 is 14 residues long. V was clipped by 4 bases and J by 4 bases, with 11 bases between them. CDR3 sequence: CASSVLDGGNTIYF. CDR3 DNA: TGTGCCAGCAGTGTCTTGGACGGAGGAAACACCATATATTTT. Supplemented by reference TRBV2 and TRBJ1-3, the full variable domain reads EPEVTQTPSHQVTQMGQEVILRCVPISNHLYFYWYRQILGQKVEFLVSFYNNEISEKSEIFDDQFSVERPDGSNFTLKIRSTKLEDSAMYFCASSVLDGGNTIYFGEGSWLTVV.

The V and J genes are TRBV6-5 and TRBJ1-1; D may be TRBD1 (5 bases). V was trimmed by 2 bases and J by 5 bases, leaving 15 bases between them. Germline V gene lookup returns CDR1 MNHEY and CDR2 SVGAGI. This CDR3 contains 15 residues. CDR3 loop: CASSYTGTRTTEAFF. DNA of the CDR3: TGTGCCAGCAGTTACACCGGGACCCGGACGACTGAAGCTTTCTTT.

Here the CDR3 DNA reads TGTGCCAGCAGTGTCGGCTATGGCTACACCTTC. Residues: CASSVGYGYTF. This chain links TRBV2 with TRBJ1-2, with no clear D. The CDR3 has 11 amino acids. Trimming shortened V by 4 bases and J by 4 bases, and 4 bases separated the two germline ends. Germline CDR1 reads SNHLY; CDR2 reads FYNNEI.

The V and J genes are TRBV7-3 and TRBJ2-1, with a tentative D call TRBD1 (7 bases). The V end lost 5 bases, the J end lost 8 bases, and 16 bases lay between the germline ends. This CDR3 is 14 amino acids long. The V gene's germline CDR1 is SGHTA and CDR2 FQGTGA. CDR3 sequence (DNA): TGTGCCAGCAGCGTGTCGGGCGGGACAGATGAGCAGTTCTTC. Its translation: CASSVSGGTDEQFF.

The genes are TRBV7-3 and TRBJ2-3; TRBD1 might be the D (5 bases). In germline, CDR1 is SGHTA, CDR2 FQGTGA. Trimming stripped 4 bases from V and 2 bases from J, with 19 bases between. This CDR3 is built from 17 residues. CDR3 amino acids: CASSSTDGGAPTDTQYF. The CDR3 bases are TGTGCCAGCAGCTCCACGGACGGTGGGGCCCCCACAGATACGCAGTATTTT.

This clone was seen only a few times. The chain carries TRBV2 and TRBJ1-2, with unresolved D. With 4 bases removed from V and 2 bases from J, the gap between germline ends came to 8 bases. The CDR3 is 13 residues long. CDR1 and CDR2 (germline): SNHLY, FYNNEI. The CDR3 region has the DNA TGTGCCAGCAGTGCTGAAAGCAACTATGGCTACACCTTC. This codes for CASSAESNYGYTF.

This clone was counted a single time. This chain links TRBV4-3 with TRBJ1-2; D is unclear. The CDR3 consists of 17 residues. Trimming took 0 bases from V and 8 from J, leaving 22 bases between them. The V gene's germline CDR1 is LGHNA and CDR2 YSLEER. The CDR3: CASSQETSRSGRGGYTF. For the CDR3, the DNA is TGCGCCAGCAGCCAAGAGACATCCCGGTCGGGCCGCGGGGGCTACACCTTC.

The rearrangement links TRBV6-1 to TRBJ2-5, with D hard to call. Trimming pared 2 bases from V and 5 bases from J, leaving 6 bases between. This CDR3 has 12 residues. The germline CDR1 and CDR2 sequences are MNHNS and SASEGT. CDR3 in amino acids: CASSERSETQYF. The CDR3, as DNA: TGTGCCAGCAGTGAAAGGAGTGAGACCCAGTACTTC.

The gene calls are TRBV19 and TRBJ2-7, with 10 bases identical to TRBD2. The CDR3 consists of 14 residues. J gave up 2 bases and V 6 bases, and 4 bases lay outside the gene matches. Per germline, CDR1 LNHDA and CDR2 SQIVND (reference sequence). This chain's CDR3 is CASSPAGGTYEQYF. For the CDR3, the DNA is TGTGCCAGTAGCCCAGCGGGAGGGACCTACGAGCAGTACTTC.

V is TRBV28 and J is TRBJ2-7, with D possibly matching TRBD2 (6 bases). V was trimmed by 7 bases and J by 0 bases, leaving 13 bases between them. The CDR3 runs 14 residues. Germline-derived CDR1 and CDR2 are MDHEN and SYDVKM. The CDR3 loop reads CASIGEENSYEQYF. CDR3 in DNA: TGTGCCAGCATCGGGGAGGAGAACTCCTACGAGCAGTACTTC.

The chain is built from TRBV6-2 or TRBV6-3 and TRBJ2-1, with 15 bases lining up with TRBD2. Losses at the gene ends were 2 bases for V and 0 bases for J; bases not matched to a gene: 5. The germline V gene has CDR1 MNHEY and CDR2 SVGEGT. CDR3 length equals 19 residues. As DNA, the CDR3 is TGTGCCAGCAGTTACAGGCGGGGACTAGCGGGGGGCTCCTACAATGAGCAGTTCTTC. It yields the protein CASSYRRGLAGGSYNEQFF.

The rearrangement joins TRBV5-4 to TRBJ2-2; possibly TRBD2 for D (5 bases). V was clipped by 3 bases and J by 4 bases, with 7 bases between them. In germline, CDR1 is SGHNT, CDR2 YYREEE (reference sequence). The CDR3 spans 13 residues. DNA for the CDR3: TGTGCCAGCAGCTCCACTAGCACCGGGGAGCTGTTTTTT. As protein: CASSSTSTGELFF.